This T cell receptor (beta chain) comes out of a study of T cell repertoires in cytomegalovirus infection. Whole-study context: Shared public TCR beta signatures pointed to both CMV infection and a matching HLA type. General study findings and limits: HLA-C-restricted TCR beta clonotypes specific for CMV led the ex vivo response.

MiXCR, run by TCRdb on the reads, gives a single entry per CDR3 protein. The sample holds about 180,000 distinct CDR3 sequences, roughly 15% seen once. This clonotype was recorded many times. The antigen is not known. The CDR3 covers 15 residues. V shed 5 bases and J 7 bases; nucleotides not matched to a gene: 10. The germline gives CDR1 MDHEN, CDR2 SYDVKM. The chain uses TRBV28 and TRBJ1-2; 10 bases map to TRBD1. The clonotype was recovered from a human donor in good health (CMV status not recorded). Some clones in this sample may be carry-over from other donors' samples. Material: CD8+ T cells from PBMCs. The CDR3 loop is CASSIRDRGLGGYTF. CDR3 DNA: TGTGCCAGCAGTATCCGGGACAGGGGTTTGGGTGGCTACACCTTC.